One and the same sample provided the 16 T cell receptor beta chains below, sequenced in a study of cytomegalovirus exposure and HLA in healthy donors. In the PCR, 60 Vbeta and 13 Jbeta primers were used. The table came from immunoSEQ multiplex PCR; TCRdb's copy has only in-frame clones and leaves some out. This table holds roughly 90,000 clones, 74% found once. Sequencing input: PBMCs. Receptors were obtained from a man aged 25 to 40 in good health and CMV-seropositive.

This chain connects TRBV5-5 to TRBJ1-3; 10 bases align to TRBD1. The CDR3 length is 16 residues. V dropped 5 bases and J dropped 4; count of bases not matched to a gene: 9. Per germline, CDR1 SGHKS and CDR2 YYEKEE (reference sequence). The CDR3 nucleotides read TGTGCCAGCAGTTGGGGGACAGGGGATCGAGGAAACACCATATATTTT. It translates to CASSWGTGDRGNTIYF.

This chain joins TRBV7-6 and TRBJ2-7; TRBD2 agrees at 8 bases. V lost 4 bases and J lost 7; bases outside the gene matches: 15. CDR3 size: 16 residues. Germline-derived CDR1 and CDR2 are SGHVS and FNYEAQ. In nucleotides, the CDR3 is TGTGCCAGCAGCTCGTCGTTAGCGGGGAGTCTTCGGGAGCAGTACTTC. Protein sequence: CASSSSLAGSLREQYF.

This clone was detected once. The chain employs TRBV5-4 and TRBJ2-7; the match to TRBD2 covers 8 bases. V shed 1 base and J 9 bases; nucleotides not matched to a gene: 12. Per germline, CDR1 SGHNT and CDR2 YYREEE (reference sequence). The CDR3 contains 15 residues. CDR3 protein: CASSLTGGINRRQYF. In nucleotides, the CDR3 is TGTGCCAGCAGCTTGACGGGGGGGATCAATCGTCGGCAGTACTTC.

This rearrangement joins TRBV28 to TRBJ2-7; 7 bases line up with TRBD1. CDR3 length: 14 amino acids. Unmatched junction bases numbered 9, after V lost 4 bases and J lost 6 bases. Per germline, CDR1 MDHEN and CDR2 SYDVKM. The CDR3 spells CASSSLTGFGEQYF. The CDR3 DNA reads TGTGCCAGCAGTTCATTGACAGGGTTCGGCGAGCAGTACTTC.

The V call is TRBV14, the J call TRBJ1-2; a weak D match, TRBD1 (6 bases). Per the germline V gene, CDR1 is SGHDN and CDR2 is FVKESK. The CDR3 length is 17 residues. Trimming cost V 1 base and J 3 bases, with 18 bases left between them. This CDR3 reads CASSQGRGHIMYYGYTF. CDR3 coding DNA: TGTGCCAGCAGCCAAGGACGGGGACATATCATGTACTATGGCTACACCTTC.

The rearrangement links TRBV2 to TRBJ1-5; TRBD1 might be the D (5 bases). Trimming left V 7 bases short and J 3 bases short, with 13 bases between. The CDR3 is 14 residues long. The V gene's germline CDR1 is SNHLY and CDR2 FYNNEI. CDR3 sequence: CASTQSGPNQPQHF. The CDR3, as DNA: TGTGCCAGCACGCAATCAGGGCCCAATCAGCCCCAGCATTTT. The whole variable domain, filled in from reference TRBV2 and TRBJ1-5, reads EPEVTQTPSHQVTQMGQEVILRCVPISNHLYFYWYRQILGQKVEFLVSFYNNEISEKSEIFDDQFSVERPDGSNFTLKIRSTKLEDSAMYFCASTQSGPNQPQHFGDGTRLSIL.

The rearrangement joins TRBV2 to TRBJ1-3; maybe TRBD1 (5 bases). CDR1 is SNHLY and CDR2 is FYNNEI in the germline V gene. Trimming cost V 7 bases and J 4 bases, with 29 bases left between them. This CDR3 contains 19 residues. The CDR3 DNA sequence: TGTGCCAGCATCACCACCCCTCTGGACATATCACGCCCGGGAAACACCATATATTTT. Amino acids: CASITTPLDISRPGNTIYF.

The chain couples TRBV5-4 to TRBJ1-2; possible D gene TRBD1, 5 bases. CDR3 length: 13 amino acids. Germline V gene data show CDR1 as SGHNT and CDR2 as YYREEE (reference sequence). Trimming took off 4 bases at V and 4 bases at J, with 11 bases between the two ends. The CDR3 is CASSPPGSYGYTF. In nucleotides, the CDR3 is TGTGCCAGCAGCCCCCCAGGGTCCTATGGCTACACCTTC.

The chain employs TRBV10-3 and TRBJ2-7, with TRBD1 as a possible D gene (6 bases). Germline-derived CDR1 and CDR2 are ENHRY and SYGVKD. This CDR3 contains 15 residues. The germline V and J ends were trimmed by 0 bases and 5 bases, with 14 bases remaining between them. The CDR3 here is CAISESRGFRNEQYF. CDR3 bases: TGTGCCATCAGTGAGTCCAGGGGTTTCAGGAACGAGCAGTACTTC.

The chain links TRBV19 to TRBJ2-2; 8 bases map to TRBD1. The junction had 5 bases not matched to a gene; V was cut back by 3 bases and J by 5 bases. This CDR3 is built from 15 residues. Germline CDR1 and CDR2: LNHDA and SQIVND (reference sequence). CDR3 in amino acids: CASSIQGAGTGELFF. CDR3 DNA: TGTGCCAGTAGTATTCAGGGGGCGGGAACCGGGGAGCTGTTTTTT.

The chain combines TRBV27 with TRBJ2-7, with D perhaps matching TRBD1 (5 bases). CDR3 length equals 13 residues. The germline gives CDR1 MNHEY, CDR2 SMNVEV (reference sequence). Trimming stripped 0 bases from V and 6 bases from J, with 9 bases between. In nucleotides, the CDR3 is TGTGCCAGCAGTTTATCGGTACAGGCCGAGCAGTACTTC. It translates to CASSLSVQAEQYF.

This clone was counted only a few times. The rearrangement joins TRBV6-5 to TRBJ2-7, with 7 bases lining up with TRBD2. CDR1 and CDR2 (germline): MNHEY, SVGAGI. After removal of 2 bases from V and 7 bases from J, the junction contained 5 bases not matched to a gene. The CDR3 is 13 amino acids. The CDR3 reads CASSYTLRGEQYF. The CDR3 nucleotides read TGTGCCAGCAGTTACACGCTGCGGGGGGAGCAGTACTTC.

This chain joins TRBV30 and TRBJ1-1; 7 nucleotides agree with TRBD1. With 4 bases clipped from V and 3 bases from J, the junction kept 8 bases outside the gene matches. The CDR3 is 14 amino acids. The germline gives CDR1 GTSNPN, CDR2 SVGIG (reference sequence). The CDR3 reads CAWNRGARDTEAFF. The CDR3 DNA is TGTGCCTGGAACAGGGGCGCTAGGGACACTGAAGCTTTCTTT.

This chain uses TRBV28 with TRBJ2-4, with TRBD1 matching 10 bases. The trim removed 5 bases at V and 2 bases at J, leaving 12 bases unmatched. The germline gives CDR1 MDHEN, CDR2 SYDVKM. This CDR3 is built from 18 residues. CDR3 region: CASSPPGQGIGSKNIQYF. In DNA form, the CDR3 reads TGTGCCAGCAGTCCTCCGGGACAGGGGATCGGGTCCAAAAACATTCAGTACTTC.

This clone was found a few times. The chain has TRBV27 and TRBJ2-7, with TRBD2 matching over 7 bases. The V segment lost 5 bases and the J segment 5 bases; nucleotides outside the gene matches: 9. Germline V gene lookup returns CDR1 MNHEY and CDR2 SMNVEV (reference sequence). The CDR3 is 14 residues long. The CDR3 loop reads CASSPQRGSHEQYF. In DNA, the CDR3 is TGTGCCAGCAGTCCCCAGCGGGGTTCGCACGAGCAGTACTTC.

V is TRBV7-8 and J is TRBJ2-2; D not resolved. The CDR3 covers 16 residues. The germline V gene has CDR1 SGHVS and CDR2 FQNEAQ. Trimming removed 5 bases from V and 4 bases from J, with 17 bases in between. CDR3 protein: CASSERDSITTGELFF. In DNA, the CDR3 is TGTGCCAGCAGCGAACGTGACTCAATAACCACCGGGGAGCTGTTTTTT.